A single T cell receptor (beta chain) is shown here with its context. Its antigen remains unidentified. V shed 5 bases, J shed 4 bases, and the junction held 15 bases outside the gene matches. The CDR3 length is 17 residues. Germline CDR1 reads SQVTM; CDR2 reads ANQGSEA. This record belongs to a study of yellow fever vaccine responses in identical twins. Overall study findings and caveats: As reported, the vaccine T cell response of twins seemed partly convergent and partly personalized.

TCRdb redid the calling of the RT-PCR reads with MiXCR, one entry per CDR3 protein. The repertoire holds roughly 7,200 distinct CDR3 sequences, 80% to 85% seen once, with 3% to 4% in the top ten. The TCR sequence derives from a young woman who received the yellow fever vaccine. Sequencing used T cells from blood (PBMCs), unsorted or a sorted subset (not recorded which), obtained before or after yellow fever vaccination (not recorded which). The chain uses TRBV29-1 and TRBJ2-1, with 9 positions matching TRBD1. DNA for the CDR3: TGCAGCGTTCGGGACAGGGTACCCCTCAACTTATACAATGAGCAGTTCTTC. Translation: CSVRDRVPLNLYNEQFF.